These T cell receptor beta chains were read from a single sample in a study of regulatory and conventional T cells in RAG deficiency. The table came from immunoSEQ multiplex PCR; TCRdb's copy has only in-frame clones and leaves some out. The sample lists some 30,000 clones; more than 80% were seen once. In addition, the sample was reused for a study of regulatory T cells.

Sequenced sample: CD8+ T cells sorted from blood. The receptors were gathered from a human donor in good health. Each CDR3 is given with its conserved first and last residue. A D gene is named only where the DNA matches it firmly. Size is stated for part of the rows, as once, few or many counts, or as a class when the clone is expanded.

CDR3 length: 16; clone size: -; J gene: TRBJ2-1; V gene: TRBV7-2; D gene: -; CDR3 DNA: TGTGCCAGCAGCCAAGGGTCGCTAGCTAAAACCCCTGTGGAGTTCTTC; CDR3 protein: CASSQGSLAKTPVEFF
CDR3 length: 14; clone size: -; J gene: TRBJ1-2; V gene: TRBV7-9; D gene: TRBD1; CDR3 DNA: TGTGCCAGCACCCTCGAGACAGGGGGCGATGGCTACACCTTC; CDR3 protein: CASTLETGGDGYTF
CDR3 length: 15; clone size: -; J gene: TRBJ2-3; V gene: TRBV7-6; D gene: TRBD1; CDR3 DNA: TGTGCCAGCAGCTCGCCCACAGGGGGCAGCGATACGCAGTATTTT; CDR3 protein: CASSSPTGGSDTQYF
CDR3 length: 14; clone size: -; J gene: TRBJ1-2; V gene: TRBV7-9; D gene: TRBD1; CDR3 DNA: TGTGCCAGCAGCTTAGGAGGGACAGGATCAGGCTACACCTTC; CDR3 protein: CASSLGGTGSGYTF
CDR3 length: 17; clone size: once; J gene: TRBJ2-1; V gene: TRBV7-9; D gene: TRBD2; CDR3 DNA: TGTGCCAGCAGCTCCCACGAGTTGCGTGGGGAGGGCCATGAGCAGTTCTTC; CDR3 protein: CASSSHELRGEGHEQFF
CDR3 length: 15; clone size: -; J gene: TRBJ1-3; V gene: TRBV11-2; D gene: TRBD1; CDR3 DNA: TGTGCCAGCAGCTTGGGACAGGGGTCGGGAAACACCATATATTTT; CDR3 protein: CASSLGQGSGNTIYF
CDR3 length: 17; clone size: once; J gene: TRBJ2-2; V gene: TRBV5-1; D gene: TRBD2; CDR3 DNA: TGCGCCAGCAGCTTTGGTAGCGGGAGGGCAAACACCGGGGAGCTGTTTTTT; CDR3 protein: CASSFGSGRANTGELFF
CDR3 length: 15; clone size: -; J gene: TRBJ2-1; V gene: TRBV28; D gene: TRBD2; CDR3 DNA: TGTGCCAGCAGTTCTCTAGCGGGGGGTTACAATGAGCAGTTCTTC; CDR3 protein: CASSSLAGGYNEQFF
CDR3 length: 14; clone size: -; J gene: TRBJ2-7; V gene: TRBV7-9; D gene: -; CDR3 DNA: TGTGCCAGCAGCTTTCCCAATCAACCCTACGAGCAGTACTTC; CDR3 protein: CASSFPNQPYEQYF
CDR3 length: 15; clone size: -; J gene: TRBJ2-2; V gene: TRBV28; D gene: -; CDR3 DNA: TGTGCCAGCAGTTTGGCCAGTGCGAACACCGGGGAGCTGTTTTTT; CDR3 protein: CASSLASANTGELFF
CDR3 length: 15; clone size: -; J gene: TRBJ1-1; V gene: TRBV6-5; D gene: -; CDR3 DNA: TGTGCCAGCAGTTACTCTGGAAGGATTAACACTGAAGCTTTCTTT; CDR3 protein: CASSYSGRINTEAFF
CDR3 length: 15; clone size: -; J gene: TRBJ2-5; V gene: TRBV29-1; D gene: TRBD1; CDR3 DNA: TGCAGCGCAGTTTACCGGGACAGAAATCAAGAGACCCAGTACTTC; CDR3 protein: CSAVYRDRNQETQYF
CDR3 length: 14; clone size: -; J gene: TRBJ2-5; V gene: TRBV7-9; D gene: -; CDR3 DNA: TGTGCCAGCAGCTCCATGGGTCGACAAGAGACCCAGTACTTC; CDR3 protein: CASSSMGRQETQYF
CDR3 length: 16; clone size: -; J gene: TRBJ2-1; V gene: TRBV9; D gene: TRBD2; CDR3 DNA: TGTGCCAGCAGCGTAGCTGGTAGCGGGGCCCTCAGTGAGCAGTTCTTC; CDR3 protein: CASSVAGSGALSEQFF
CDR3 length: 15; clone size: -; J gene: TRBJ1-1; V gene: TRBV4-1; D gene: -; CDR3 DNA: TGCGCCAGCAGCCAAGATGGGGGGCGGGGGACTGAAGCTTTCTTT; CDR3 protein: CASSQDGGRGTEAFF
CDR3 length: 12; clone size: -; J gene: TRBJ1-2; V gene: TRBV5-1; D gene: -; CDR3 DNA: TGCGCCAGCAGCTTTGGGGACTATGGCTACACCTTC; CDR3 protein: CASSFGDYGYTF
CDR3 length: 13; clone size: -; J gene: TRBJ1-1; V gene: TRBV29-1; D gene: -; CDR3 DNA: TGCAGCGTTGATGTCACCTTGAACACTGAAGCTTTCTTT; CDR3 protein: CSVDVTLNTEAFF
CDR3 length: 13; clone size: -; J gene: TRBJ1-2; V gene: TRBV6-5; D gene: -; CDR3 DNA: TGTGCCAGCAGTTACGGTAGTTTCTATGGCTACACCTTC; CDR3 protein: CASSYGSFYGYTF
CDR3 length: 17; clone size: few; J gene: TRBJ2-5; V gene: TRBV7-6; D gene: TRBD1; CDR3 DNA: TGTGCCAGCAGCTTTAGCCAGGGGGTCACGTACCAAGAGACCCAGTACTTC; CDR3 protein: CASSFSQGVTYQETQYF
CDR3 length: 15; clone size: -; J gene: TRBJ1-3; V gene: TRBV7-8; D gene: -; CDR3 DNA: TGTGCCAGCGGCCAGGGACCGTTCTCTGGAAACACCATATATTTT; CDR3 protein: CASGQGPFSGNTIYF
CDR3 length: 14; clone size: -; J gene: TRBJ2-3; V gene: TRBV6-1; D gene: -; CDR3 DNA: TGTGCCAGTAGTTCCAGGGTATCGACAGATACGCAGTATTTT; CDR3 protein: CASSSRVSTDTQYF
CDR3 length: 14; clone size: -; J gene: TRBJ2-3; V gene: TRBV15; D gene: -; CDR3 DNA: TGTGCCACCAGCAGCGCGGCGGTACTGGATACGCAGTATTTT; CDR3 protein: CATSSAAVLDTQYF
CDR3 length: 12; clone size: -; J gene: TRBJ2-7; V gene: TRBV11-2; D gene: -; CDR3 DNA: TGTGCCAGCAGCTCACCAGAGGACGAGCAGTACTTC; CDR3 protein: CASSSPEDEQYF
CDR3 length: 15; clone size: -; J gene: TRBJ1-1; V gene: TRBV6-1; D gene: -; CDR3 DNA: TGTGCCAGCAGTGACTCGGACACCCTCAACACTGAAGCTTTCTTT; CDR3 protein: CASSDSDTLNTEAFF
CDR3 length: 16; clone size: -; J gene: TRBJ2-3; V gene: TRBV5-6; D gene: -; CDR3 DNA: TGTGCCAGCAGCCCGAAGGGGACAACTAGCACAGATACGCAGTATTTT; CDR3 protein: CASSPKGTTSTDTQYF
CDR3 length: 15; clone size: -; J gene: TRBJ1-6; V gene: TRBV6-1; D gene: -; CDR3 DNA: TGTGCCAGCAAGATCGGGGACGCCTATAATTCACCCCTCCACTTT; CDR3 protein: CASKIGDAYNSPLHF
CDR3 length: 13; clone size: -; J gene: TRBJ1-5; V gene: TRBV19; D gene: -; CDR3 DNA: TGTGCCAGTAGTACAGGGAGTGATCAGCCCCAGCATTTT; CDR3 protein: CASSTGSDQPQHF
CDR3 length: 12; clone size: -; J gene: TRBJ1-1; V gene: TRBV6-6; D gene: -; CDR3 DNA: TGTGCCAGCAGTTACCCCACGCCTGAAGCTTTCTTT; CDR3 protein: CASSYPTPEAFF
CDR3 length: 13; clone size: -; J gene: TRBJ1-1; V gene: TRBV6-6; D gene: -; CDR3 DNA: TGTGCCAGCAGTGACGAAGGTTGGGCTGAAGCTTTCTTT; CDR3 protein: CASSDEGWAEAFF